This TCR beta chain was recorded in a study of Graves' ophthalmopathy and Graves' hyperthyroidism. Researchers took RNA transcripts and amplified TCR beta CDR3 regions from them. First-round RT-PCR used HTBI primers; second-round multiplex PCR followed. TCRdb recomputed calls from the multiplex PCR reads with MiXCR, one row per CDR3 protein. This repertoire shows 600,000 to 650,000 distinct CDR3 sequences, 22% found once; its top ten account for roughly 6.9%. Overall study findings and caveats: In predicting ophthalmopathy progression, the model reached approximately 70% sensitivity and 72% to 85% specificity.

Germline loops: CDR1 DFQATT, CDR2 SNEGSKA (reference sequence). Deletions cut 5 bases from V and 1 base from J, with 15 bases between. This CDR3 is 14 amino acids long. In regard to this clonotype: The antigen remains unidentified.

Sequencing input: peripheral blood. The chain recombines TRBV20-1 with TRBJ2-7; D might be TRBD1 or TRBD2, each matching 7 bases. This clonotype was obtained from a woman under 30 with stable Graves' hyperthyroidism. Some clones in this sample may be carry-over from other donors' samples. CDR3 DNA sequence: TGCAGTGCTCCGGGGGGACAGCCTTCCTACGAGCAGTACTTC. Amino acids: CSAPGGQPSYEQYF.